The rows below give T cell receptor beta chains drawn from one sample of a study of blood T cell repertoires in COVID-19. Clones were sequenced by immunoSEQ multiplex PCR, and TCRdb holds only the in-frame ones, with some missing. The data hold about 100,000 clones, with about 84% observed a single time. Specimen: peripheral blood. The receptors were sampled from a human donor in a cohort sampled during active COVID-19. Both conserved end residues are part of each CDR3. The D gene is left open where the match is weak. Expanded clones are given a class, and other clones once, few, many or no size at all.

>-|TRBV11-2|-|TRBJ2-2
CASSPPPRTPGSGELFF
TGTGCCAGCAGCCCGCCACCCAGGACTCCCGGCTCCGGGGAGCTGTTTTTT
>TRBD2|TRBV5-1|-|TRBJ2-3
CASTPSGATDTQYF
TGCGCCAGCACCCCTAGCGGGGCCACAGATACGCAGTATTTT
>TRBD1|TRBV25-1|-|TRBJ2-4
CASSSGTGSFTKNIQYF
TGTGCCAGCAGTTCCGGGACAGGAAGCTTTACCAAAAACATTCAGTACTTC
>-|TRBV6-2/TRBV6-3|-|TRBJ2-4
CASNPTDLNIQYF
TGTGCCAGCAACCCGACAGATTTGAACATTCAGTACTTC
>-|TRBV4-3|few|TRBJ2-1
CASSPRAGASYNEQFF
TGCGCCAGCAGCCCCCGGGCAGGGGCCTCCTACAATGAGCAGTTCTTC
>TRBD1|TRBV3-1/TRBV3-2|-|TRBJ1-6
CASSQGYQGQGADNSPLHF
TGTGCCAGCAGCCAGGGCTATCAGGGACAGGGGGCCGATAATTCACCCCTCCACTTT
>TRBD1|TRBV4-3|-|TRBJ2-2
CASSQEQGIGELFF
TGCGCCAGCAGCCAGGAACAGGGGATCGGGGAGCTGTTTTTT
>-|TRBV19|-|TRBJ2-2
CASSVRFGELFF
TGTGCCAGTAGTGTCAGGTTCGGGGAGCTGTTTTTT
>-|TRBV6-1|-|TRBJ1-1
CASSDRDTEAFF
TGTGCCAGCAGTGACAGGGACACTGAAGCTTTCTTT
>-|TRBV6-2/TRBV6-3|once|TRBJ2-7
CASSYSPVYEQYF
TGTGCCAGCAGTTACTCCCCCGTATACGAGCAGTACTTC
>TRBD1|TRBV18|-|TRBJ1-5
CASSPTGQTSNQPQHF
TGTGCCAGCTCACCGACAGGGCAGACCAGCAATCAGCCCCAGCATTTT
>TRBD2|TRBV7-2|-|TRBJ2-7
CASSLAGGPYEQYF
TGTGCCAGCAGCCTAGCGGGAGGGCCCTACGAGCAGTACTTC
>TRBD2|TRBV6-2/TRBV6-3|-|TRBJ2-3
CASSYSNLAGRGTDTQYF
TGTGCCAGCAGTTACTCGAACCTAGCGGGGAGGGGCACAGATACGCAGTATTTT
>TRBD1|TRBV24-1|-|TRBJ2-7
CAGPGQGYEQYF
TGTGCCGGTCCGGGACAGGGCTACGAGCAGTACTTC
>TRBD2|TRBV19|-|TRBJ2-6
CASSIGGVGANVLTF
TGTGCCAGTAGTATCGGGGGGGTTGGGGCCAACGTCCTGACTTTC
>-|TRBV4-3|-|TRBJ2-7
CASSQVEQAYEQYF
TGCGCCAGCAGCCAAGTGGAACAGGCCTACGAGCAGTACTTC
>TRBD1|TRBV5-1|few|TRBJ1-4
CASSVAGGSYEKLFF
TGCGCCAGCAGCGTAGCAGGGGGCTCCTATGAAAAACTGTTTTTT
>-|TRBV5-1|-|TRBJ2-1
CASSFDTVNNEQFF
TGCGCCAGCAGCTTTGATACAGTAAACAATGAGCAGTTCTTC
>-|TRBV7-8|-|TRBJ2-3
CASSSPATSPKYF
TGTGCCAGCAGCTCGCCCGCGACTAGTCCTAAGTATTTT
>-|TRBV29-1|once|TRBJ2-1
CSVAPGGRNEQFF
TGCAGCGTTGCGCCAGGGGGGCGGAATGAGCAGTTCTTC
>TRBD2|TRBV5-1|-|TRBJ2-5
CASSGGTSGETQYF
TGCGCCAGCAGCGGCGGGACTAGTGGAGAGACCCAGTACTTC
>TRBD2|TRBV5-1|-|TRBJ2-2
CASSLWTRTIGTGELFF
TGCGCCAGCAGCTTGTGGACTAGGACGATCGGCACCGGGGAGCTGTTTTTT
>TRBD2|TRBV18|few|TRBJ2-1
CASSQRTSGSYNEQFF
TGTGCCAGCTCACAGCGGACTAGCGGTTCCTACAATGAGCAGTTCTTC
>TRBD1|TRBV4-3|few|TRBJ2-7
CASSQDSGQGAYEQYF
TGCGCCAGCAGCCAAGATTCCGGACAGGGCGCCTACGAGCAGTACTTC
>-|TRBV19|-|TRBJ1-2
CATGGEGANYGYTF
TGTGCCACCGGGGGGGAGGGCGCTAACTATGGCTACACCTTC
>TRBD1|TRBV7-6|-|TRBJ2-3
CASSRQGVVDTQYF
TGTGCCAGCAGCCGACAGGGGGTGGTTGATACGCAGTATTTT
>TRBD2|TRBV10-2|-|TRBJ2-1
CASSDPGLAGNEQFF
TGCGCCAGCAGTGACCCAGGACTAGCGGGCAATGAGCAGTTCTTC
>-|TRBV9|-|TRBJ2-3
CASSVDLDTQYF
TGTGCCAGCAGCGTAGATCTGGATACGCAGTATTTT
>TRBD2|TRBV5-1|-|TRBJ2-1
CASRTQTSGYNEQFF
TGCGCCAGCCGAACGCAGACTAGCGGCTACAATGAGCAGTTCTTC
>-|TRBV12-5|-|TRBJ1-1
CASVLDSYTEAFF
TGTGCTAGTGTCTTGGACAGCTACACTGAAGCTTTCTTT
>-|TRBV19|-|TRBJ1-2
CASSIRGEPYGYTF
TGTGCCAGTAGTATAAGGGGCGAACCCTATGGCTACACCTTC
>-|TRBV25-1|-|TRBJ2-5
CASSEYGEETQYF
TGTGCCAGCAGTGAATATGGGGAGGAGACCCAGTACTTC
>TRBD2|TRBV11-2|-|TRBJ2-3
CASSPLAGGSTDTQYF
TGTGCCAGCAGCCCCCTAGCGGGGGGGAGCACAGATACGCAGTATTTT
>-|TRBV5-1|-|TRBJ2-2
CASSILQGNTGELFF
TGCGCCAGCAGCATACTCCAGGGGAACACCGGGGAGCTGTTTTTT
>TRBD1|TRBV5-4|once|TRBJ1-1
CASSFTGGTEAFF
TGTGCCAGCAGCTTCACAGGGGGCACTGAAGCTTTCTTT
>TRBD2|TRBV24-1|-|TRBJ2-3
CATSDSLAGGTQYF
TGTGCCACCAGTGATTCACTAGCGGGAGGTACGCAGTATTTT
>-|TRBV19|-|TRBJ2-3
CASSIRYASTDTQYF
TGTGCCAGTAGTATTCGCTACGCAAGCACAGATACGCAGTATTTT